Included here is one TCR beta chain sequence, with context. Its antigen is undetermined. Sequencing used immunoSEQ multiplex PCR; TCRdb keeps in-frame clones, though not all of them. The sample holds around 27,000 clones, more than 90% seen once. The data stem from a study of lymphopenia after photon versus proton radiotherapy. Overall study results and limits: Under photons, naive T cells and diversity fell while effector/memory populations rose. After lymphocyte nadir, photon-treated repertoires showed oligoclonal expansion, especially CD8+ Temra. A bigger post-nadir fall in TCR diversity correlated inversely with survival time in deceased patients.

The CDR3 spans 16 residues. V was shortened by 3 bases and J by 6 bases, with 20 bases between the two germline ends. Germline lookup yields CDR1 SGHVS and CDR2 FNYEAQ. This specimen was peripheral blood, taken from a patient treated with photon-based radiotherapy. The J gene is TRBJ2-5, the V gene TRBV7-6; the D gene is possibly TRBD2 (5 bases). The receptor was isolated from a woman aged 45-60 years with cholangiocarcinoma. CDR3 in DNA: TGTGCCAGCAGCTTTTCCAGTCTTCGGGAACCGAAGACCCAGTACTTC. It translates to CASSFSSLREPKTQYF.